These T cell receptor beta chains were read from a single sample in a study of cytomegalovirus exposure and HLA in healthy donors. Only in-frame clones appear in the TCRdb table, and some are missing; sequencing was by immunoSEQ multiplex PCR. The data contain 110,000 to 150,000 clones, 75% to 85% of them singletons. The sequenced sample was PBMCs. These receptors came from a female donor in good health and CMV-seronegative. The CDR3 runs from the conserved cysteine through the conserved F or W. The D gene is left open where the match is weak. Part of the rows lack a size; the others show once, few, many or a class for expanded clones.

size: -
V: TRBV6-5
D: -
J: TRBJ1-6
DNA: TGTGCCAGCAGTTTTGCGGGATTTAATAATTCACCCCTCCACTTT
CDR3: CASSFAGFNNSPLHF

size: -
V: TRBV28
D: TRBD1
J: TRBJ1-6
DNA: TGTGCCAGCAGTTACCCTCTCTGGACAGGGAGGAATTCACCCCTCCACTTT
CDR3: CASSYPLWTGRNSPLHF

size: -
V: TRBV13
D: -
J: TRBJ2-7
DNA: TGTGCCAGCAGCTTATCTTCAACTTTCTACGAGCAGTACTTC
CDR3: CASSLSSTFYEQYF

size: -
V: TRBV7-9
D: -
J: TRBJ2-7
DNA: TGTGCCAGCAGCCCGAGAAGGGGGAACGAGCAGTACTTC
CDR3: CASSPRRGNEQYF

size: few
V: TRBV2
D: -
J: TRBJ2-7
DNA: TGTGCCAGCAGTGTGGTAGCTGGTGAGCAGTACTTC
CDR3: CASSVVAGEQYF

size: -
V: TRBV7-9
D: -
J: TRBJ1-3
DNA: TGTGCCAGCACCTCCTTAGGGGGGGCATTAGCCCTTGGAAACACCATATATTTT
CDR3: CASTSLGGALALGNTIYF

size: -
V: TRBV6-1
D: -
J: TRBJ1-2
DNA: TGTGCCAGCAGGCAGGACCCGGGACTTAAAGTGGGCTACACCTTC
CDR3: CASRQDPGLKVGYTF

size: -
V: TRBV27
D: -
J: TRBJ2-7
DNA: TGTGCCAGCACCCCCAGAGGCAGGGGGGTCTACGAGCAGTACTTC
CDR3: CASTPRGRGVYEQYF

size: -
V: TRBV7-6
D: -
J: TRBJ2-1
DNA: TGTGCCAGCGGGGGAGGGGGACCAAATGAGCAGTTCTTC
CDR3: CASGGGGPNEQFF

size: -
V: TRBV28
D: TRBD1
J: TRBJ1-1
DNA: TGTGCCAGCAGTGCGCCCCTTGGGACAGCACGTGAAGCTTTCTTT
CDR3: CASSAPLGTAREAFF

size: -
V: TRBV11-3
D: -
J: TRBJ1-1
DNA: TGTGCCAGCAGCTCGTTAACAGGCACTGAAGCTTTCTTT
CDR3: CASSSLTGTEAFF

size: -
V: TRBV4-1
D: -
J: TRBJ1-6
DNA: TGCGCCAGCAGCCAGACTCCTAATTCACCCCTCCACTTT
CDR3: CASSQTPNSPLHF

size: -
V: TRBV30
D: -
J: TRBJ1-3
DNA: TGTGCCTGGAACCTAGAGACCCGGGGCACCATATATTTT
CDR3: CAWNLETRGTIYF

size: -
V: TRBV4-1
D: TRBD1
J: TRBJ2-7
DNA: TGCGCCAGCAGCCAAGCGGGACAGGAGGGCGAGCAGTACTTC
CDR3: CASSQAGQEGEQYF

size: few
V: TRBV27
D: TRBD1
J: TRBJ2-1
DNA: TGTGCCAGCAGTTCGAACAGGGGGGACCCCAGGGAAAGATACAATGAGCAGTTCTTC
CDR3: CASSSNRGDPRERYNEQFF

size: once
V: TRBV10-3
D: -
J: TRBJ2-3
DNA: TGTGCCATCAGTGACGGGACTAGCACAGATACGCAGTATTTT
CDR3: CAISDGTSTDTQYF

size: once
V: TRBV28
D: TRBD1
J: TRBJ1-2
DNA: TGTGCCAGCCAGAGTGGGACAGCCTATGGCTACACCTTC
CDR3: CASQSGTAYGYTF

size: -
V: TRBV23-1
D: TRBD1
J: TRBJ1-6
DNA: TGCGCCAGCAGTCAGTACAGGGGGCATAATTCACCCCTCCACTTT
CDR3: CASSQYRGHNSPLHF

size: -
V: TRBV10-3
D: TRBD1
J: TRBJ2-7
DNA: TGTGCCATCAGTGACTCCGGGACAGGGGGCCTCTACGAGCAGTACTTC
CDR3: CAISDSGTGGLYEQYF

size: -
V: TRBV27
D: -
J: TRBJ2-1
DNA: TGTGCCAGCAGTGGTGAGGGCTTCAATGAGCAGTTCTTC
CDR3: CASSGEGFNEQFF

size: -
V: TRBV10-3
D: -
J: TRBJ2-7
DNA: TGTGCCATCCGTAGTGGGGGGAGCTCCTACGAGCAGTACTTC
CDR3: CAIRSGGSSYEQYF

size: -
V: TRBV9
D: -
J: TRBJ1-6
DNA: TGTGCCAGCAGCCCACACCAAAAGCCGGGAACAGGGAATTCACCCCTCCACTTT
CDR3: CASSPHQKPGTGNSPLHF

size: -
V: TRBV15
D: TRBD1
J: TRBJ1-1
DNA: TGTGCCACCGGTATAGACAGGGGACCTGGCGGGGACGCTTTCTTT
CDR3: CATGIDRGPGGDAFF

size: -
V: TRBV4-1
D: TRBD2
J: TRBJ2-3
DNA: TGCGCCAGCAGCCCGTTACTAGCGGCGCGCACAGATACGCAGTATTTT
CDR3: CASSPLLAARTDTQYF

size: -
V: TRBV9
D: TRBD2
J: TRBJ2-1
DNA: TGTGCCAGCGCCGGGAGCGGGAGGGCCGTCTATGAGCAGTTCTTC
CDR3: CASAGSGRAVYEQFF

size: -
V: TRBV18
D: -
J: TRBJ2-3
DNA: TGTGCCAGCTCCGAACAGGGAACCACCACAGATACGCAGTATTTT
CDR3: CASSEQGTTTDTQYF

size: -
V: TRBV11-2
D: -
J: TRBJ1-1
DNA: TGTGCCAGCAGCTCCGTATCGAACACTGAAGCTTTCTTT
CDR3: CASSSVSNTEAFF

size: -
V: TRBV7-2
D: -
J: TRBJ1-2
DNA: TGTGCCAGCAGCTTAGACAGGGTGTTCTATGGCTACACCTTC
CDR3: CASSLDRVFYGYTF